These T cell receptor beta chains were read from a single sample in a study of blood T cell repertoires in COVID-19. This table comes from immunoSEQ multiplex PCR, and its TCRdb copy is limited to in-frame clones, with some not included. The sample yields 70,000 to 95,000 clones, more than 80% seen once. Source material: peripheral blood. These receptors all come from a human donor in a cohort sampled during active COVID-19. Both conserved end residues are part of each CDR3. The D gene is left open where the match is weak. Expanded clones are given a class, and other clones once, few, many or no size at all.

abundance	v_gene	d_gene	j_gene	CDR3nt	CDR3aa
NA	TRBV9	NA	TRBJ2-2	TGTGCCAGCAGCGTAGCTCAGGGAGGCACCGGGGAGCTGTTTTTT	CASSVAQGGTGELFF
NA	TRBV6-1	NA	TRBJ2-7	TGTGCCAGCACTCCCACCGGCTCCTACGAGCAGTACTTC	CASTPTGSYEQYF
NA	TRBV10-3	TRBD1	TRBJ2-7	TGTGCCACCAGCGAACAGGGGCCGCCTCTGAACTTC	CATSEQGPPLNF
NA	TRBV7-9	NA	TRBJ2-3	TGTGCCAGCAGCTTAGCGCGGGTCGTTAGCACAGATACGCAGTATTTT	CASSLARVVSTDTQYF
NA	TRBV3-1/TRBV3-2	TRBD1	TRBJ1-6	TGTGCCAGCAGCCCGCCGTTAACCGGGACAGGGACCTCACCCCTCCACTTT	CASSPPLTGTGTSPLHF
NA	TRBV5-5	NA	TRBJ1-2	TGTGCCAGCAGCTTGAGTACGACAGTTCGTAACTATGGCTACACCTTC	CASSLSTTVRNYGYTF
NA	TRBV3-1/TRBV3-2	NA	TRBJ2-2	TGTGCCAGCAGCCGCGATGTGGTGGCGGCCGGGGAGCTGTTTTTT	CASSRDVVAAGELFF
NA	TRBV4-1	TRBD2	TRBJ2-1	TGCGCCAGCAGCCCAGGACTAGCGGGGGAGGAGCAGTTCTTC	CASSPGLAGEEQFF
NA	TRBV6-5	NA	TRBJ1-1	TGTGCCAGCAGAATGAGACAGGACTTAAACACTGAAGCTTTCTTT	CASRMRQDLNTEAFF
NA	TRBV6-1	TRBD1	TRBJ1-2	TGTGCCAGCAGTGACAACTTAGGACAGGGCACTAACTATGGCTACACCTTC	CASSDNLGQGTNYGYTF
NA	TRBV7-8	TRBD2	TRBJ2-3	TGTGCCAGCAGCGTGGGGGGGAGCACAGATACGCAGTATTTT	CASSVGGSTDTQYF
NA	TRBV7-9	NA	TRBJ2-7	TGTGCCAGCAGCCTAACCCAGGGGACGGTGGAGCAGTACTTC	CASSLTQGTVEQYF
NA	TRBV14	TRBD1	TRBJ2-3	TGTGCCAGCAGCCGACGGACAGGAGCCACAGATACGCAGTATTTT	CASSRRTGATDTQYF
NA	TRBV5-5	TRBD1	TRBJ1-5	TGTGCCAGCAGCTTGCACAGGGGGCTTCAGCCCCAGCATTTT	CASSLHRGLQPQHF
NA	TRBV27	NA	TRBJ1-1	TGTGCCAGCAGTCCCCTATTGGGCAGGGGACATATGAACACTGAAGCTTTCTTT	CASSPLLGRGHMNTEAFF
NA	TRBV6-4	TRBD1	TRBJ1-1	TGTGCCAGCAGAGCGGACAGGGTGAACACTGAAGCTTTCTTT	CASRADRVNTEAFF
NA	TRBV9	NA	TRBJ1-3	TGTGCCAGCAGCGTAGGTCTGGCAGGGCTAATTGGAAACACCATATATTTT	CASSVGLAGLIGNTIYF
NA	TRBV10-1	NA	TRBJ1-1	TGCGCCAGCAGTGAGCTTGTGAACACTGAAGCTTTCTTT	CASSELVNTEAFF
NA	TRBV6-1	NA	TRBJ1-2	TGTGCCAGCAGTGAAAAGTCTGGGGCCGACTATGGCTACACCTTC	CASSEKSGADYGYTF
NA	TRBV3-1/TRBV3-2	TRBD1	TRBJ1-1	TGTGCCAGCAGCCAGTTCCCCCTCTCCGGGACAGGGAACATGAACACTGAAGCTTTCTTT	CASSQFPLSGTGNMNTEAFF
few	TRBV6-1	NA	TRBJ1-3	TGTGCCAGCAGTGAAATGGCAGGCCCTGGAAACACCATATATTTT	CASSEMAGPGNTIYF
NA	TRBV10-1	TRBD1	TRBJ1-6	TGCGCCAGCAGTCCTCCGGGACAGAGCTCCTATAATTCACCCCTCCACTTT	CASSPPGQSSYNSPLHF
NA	TRBV11-2	NA	TRBJ2-2	TGTGCCAGCAGCCCGGACAGTTCGAACACCGGGGAGCTGTTTTTT	CASSPDSSNTGELFF
few	TRBV6-1	NA	TRBJ2-1	TGTGCCAGCAGTGAAGGGACACAGCACAACAATGAGCAGTTCTTC	CASSEGTQHNNEQFF
NA	TRBV19	NA	TRBJ2-7	TGTGCCAGTAGTCCCACCCCGGGAGAGCAGTACTTC	CASSPTPGEQYF
NA	TRBV5-4	NA	TRBJ2-6	TGTGCCAGCAGCTCAGGGTCTGGGGCCAACGTCCTGACTTTC	CASSSGSGANVLTF
NA	TRBV24-1	TRBD1	TRBJ2-5	TGTGCCACCAGTGATCCCCTCCAACAGGGGTCGGCAAGAGACCAGTACTTC	CATSDPLQQGSARDQYF
NA	TRBV5-4	TRBD2	TRBJ2-5	TGTGCCAGCAGCTTGATCCTAGCGGGGGGGCCAGAGACCCAGTACTTC	CASSLILAGGPETQYF
NA	TRBV30	NA	TRBJ1-2	TGTGCCTGGAGTGTACGAGGGAGGTGGGGCCTAACATATGGCTACACCTTC	CAWSVRGRWGLTYGYTF
few	TRBV4-1	NA	TRBJ1-1	TGCGCCAGCAGCCAAGATTTAACAGGTGATTTCACTGAAGCTTTCTTT	CASSQDLTGDFTEAFF
few	TRBV4-2	NA	TRBJ1-5	TGTGCCAGCAGCCCCGCAGACGTGGAACAGGGAAGCAATCAGCCCCAGCATTTT	CASSPADVEQGSNQPQHF